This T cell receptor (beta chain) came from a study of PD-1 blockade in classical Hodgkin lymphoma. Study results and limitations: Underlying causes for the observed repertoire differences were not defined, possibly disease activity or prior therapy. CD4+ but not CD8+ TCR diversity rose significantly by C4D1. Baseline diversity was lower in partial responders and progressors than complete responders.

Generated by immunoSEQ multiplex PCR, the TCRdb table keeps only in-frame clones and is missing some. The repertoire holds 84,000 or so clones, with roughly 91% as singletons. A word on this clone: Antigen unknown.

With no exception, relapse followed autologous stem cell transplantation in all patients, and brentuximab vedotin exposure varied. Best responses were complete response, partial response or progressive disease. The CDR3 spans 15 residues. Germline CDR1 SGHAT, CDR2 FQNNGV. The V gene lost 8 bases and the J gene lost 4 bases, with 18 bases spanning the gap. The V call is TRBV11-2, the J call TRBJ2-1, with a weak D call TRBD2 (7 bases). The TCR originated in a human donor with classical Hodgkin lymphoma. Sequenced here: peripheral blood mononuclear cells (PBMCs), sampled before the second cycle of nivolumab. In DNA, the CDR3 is TGTGCCAGCGTGAGGGGGACTACCAAATACAATGAGCAGTTCTTC. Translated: CASVRGTTKYNEQFF.